This entry features one T cell receptor beta chain sequence. V was cut by 2 bases and J by 3 bases, with 11 bases left in between. Germline V lookup: CDR1 KGHDR, CDR2 SFDVKD. The CDR3 is 15 residues long. A sample-barcoded 5' primer and a J-beta primer mix were used in a second PCR of roughly 7 to 12 cycles. TCRdb redid the calling of the 5' RACE reads with MiXCR, one entry per CDR3 protein. The sample records about 1.4 million distinct CDR3 sequences, 55% to 75% being singletons. Every sample yielded at least 6.5 million isolated PBMCs. This record belongs to a study of blood T cells in healthy people across ages.

The TCR sequence derives from a man younger than 35 in good health. The V call is TRBV24-1, the J call TRBJ2-3; a possible D gene is TRBD2 (6 bases). Sequencing used blood. This CDR3 is CATSDSAGTTDTQYF. The CDR3 nucleotides are TGTGCCACCAGTGATTCCGCGGGGACTACAGATACGCAGTATTTT.